This T cell receptor (beta chain) is drawn from a study of cytomegalovirus exposure and HLA in healthy donors. 60 Vbeta and 13 Jbeta primers were used in PCR. Data came from immunoSEQ multiplex PCR; TCRdb stores just in-frame clones and leaves some out. The table records 100,000 to 150,000 clones, about 85% of them present only once. This clone has just one count. Trimming at V came to 6 bases and at J to 4 bases, leaving 13 bases not matched to a gene. Germline V gene lookup returns CDR1 MNHNY and CDR2 SVGAGI (reference sequence). The CDR3 loop spans 16 amino acids. Material for sequencing was PBMCs. This TCR was sampled from a boy aged 5-17 years in good health and CMV-seronegative. The chain recombines TRBV6-6 with TRBJ1-2, with TRBD1 identical over 8 bases. In nucleotides, the CDR3 is TGTGCCAGCAGCCGGGGACAGGCTACCGAGGGCTATGGCTACACCTTC. Translation: CASSRGQATEGYGYTF.